Each of the 21 T cell receptor beta chains below was sequenced from the same sample in a study of T-cell reconstitution after alpha-beta-depleted transplantation in children. Library preparation (for TCRbeta) was performed with unique molecular identifiers. TCRdb reprocessed the PCR reads via MiXCR and lists one record per CDR3 protein. The profile shows around 380,000 distinct CDR3 sequences, around 9.9% of them singletons. Here the sequenced sample was PBMCs from the stem cell graft donor, taken from the stem cell graft. Receptor source: a human donor who donated a stem cell graft to a child with acute myeloid leukemia.

This clonotype was seen only a few times. This chain uses TRBV20-1 with TRBJ1-1; D is unclear. V was trimmed by 3 bases and J by 0 bases, leaving 8 bases between them. The CDR3 length is 13 residues. The V gene's germline CDR1 is DFQATT and CDR2 SNEGSKA (reference sequence). The CDR3 DNA follows: TGCAGTGCTAGGAGCCCTTTGAACACTGAAGCTTTCTTT. Its translation: CSARSPLNTEAFF.

The V call is TRBV2, the J call TRBJ2-3, with 7 bases fitting TRBD2. CDR3 length: 15 residues. Germline V gene sequence: CDR1 SNHLY, CDR2 FYNNEI. After removal of 5 bases from V and 4 bases from J, the junction contained 9 bases not matched to a gene. The CDR3 DNA reads TGTGCCAGCAGTCCCGATAGCGGGCGACCAGATACGCAGTATTTT. Amino acids: CASSPDSGRPDTQYF.

The chain joins TRBV6-6 to TRBJ1-1; the D gene is possibly TRBD1 (6 bases). From germline, CDR1 is MNHNY and CDR2 SVGAGI (reference sequence). V lost 6 bases, J lost 0 bases, and 8 bases lay in between. The CDR3 runs to 13 residues. The CDR3 loop is CASSWDMNTEAFF. The DNA of the CDR3 is TGTGCCAGCAGCTGGGACATGAACACTGAAGCTTTCTTT.

This clonotype was found a few times. The chain combines TRBV25-1 with TRBJ2-3; D is undetermined. Germline assignment: CDR1 MGHDK and CDR2 SYGVNS. The V end lost 5 bases, the J end lost 6 bases, and 12 bases lay between the germline ends. The CDR3 has 13 amino acids. The CDR3 nucleotides read TGTGCCAGCAGTCCCATCACCCCGGATACGCAGTATTTT. As protein: CASSPITPDTQYF.

This clonotype was seen many times. The chain carries TRBV7-9 and TRBJ2-2; 10 bases map to TRBD2. The V gene's germline CDR1 is SEHNR and CDR2 FQNEAQ (reference sequence). The junction had 5 bases not matched to a gene; V was cut back by 5 bases and J by 2 bases. The CDR3 extends over 16 amino acids. This CDR3 is CASSPSGRANTGELFF. DNA of the CDR3: TGTGCCAGCAGCCCGAGCGGGAGGGCCAACACCGGGGAGCTGTTTTTT.

V gene TRBV11-1 combines with J gene TRBJ2-1; TRBD2 matches 11 bases. The V gene end was trimmed by 4 bases and the J gene end by 0 bases; junction bases not matched to a gene: 5. From germline, CDR1 is SGHAT and CDR2 FQDESV (reference sequence). This CDR3 contains 17 residues. DNA for the CDR3: TGTGCCAGCAGCTCCAGACTAGCGGGAAGCTCCTACAATGAGCAGTTCTTC. Translated, it gives CASSSRLAGSSYNEQFF.

This sequence joins TRBV11-2 and TRBJ2-6; D gene uncertain. CDR1 is SGHAT, CDR2 FQNNGV, per germline. V shed 3 bases and J shed 0 bases, with 12 bases lying between them. The CDR3 totals 17 residues. The DNA for the CDR3 is TGTGCCAGCAGCTTTGAACCCCCAGGCTCTGGGGCCAACGTCCTGACTTTC. Translating gives CASSFEPPGSGANVLTF.

The chain has TRBV5-6 and TRBJ2-5, with 10 bases aligning to TRBD2. The CDR3 loop spans 14 amino acids. Trimming took 3 bases from V and 2 from J; bases not matched to a gene: 1. CDR1 and CDR2 (germline): SGHDT, YYEEEE. The CDR3 spells CASSSAGGQETQYF. CDR3 coding DNA: TGTGCCAGCAGCTCAGCGGGGGGGCAAGAGACCCAGTACTTC.

The chain has TRBV10-3 and TRBJ1-5, with D unresolved. Germline V gene data show CDR1 as ENHRY and CDR2 as SYGVKD. Trimming left V 2 bases short and J 6 bases short, with 11 bases between. This CDR3 comprises 14 residues. CDR3 sequence reads: CAISELGSTQPQHF. CDR3 DNA sequence: TGTGCCATCAGTGAGCTCGGGTCCACTCAGCCCCAGCATTTT.

The chain combines TRBV12-3 or TRBV12-4 with TRBJ1-2; D possibly corresponds to TRBD1 (6 bases). V lost 5 bases and J 7 bases, leaving 17 bases between the germline ends. The CDR3 is 14 amino acids. The chain's CDR3 is CASSPRAGGGGYTF. The CDR3 nucleotides read TGTGCCAGCAGTCCGAGGGCGGGGGGCGGTGGCTACACCTTC.

Only a few counts were recorded for this clonotype. This rearrangement joins TRBV12-3 or TRBV12-4 to TRBJ2-6, with TRBD2 matching over 7 bases. The CDR3 length is 17 residues. Losses at the gene ends were 2 bases for V and 1 base for J; bases not matched to a gene: 5. Written as DNA, the CDR3 is TGTGCCAGCAGTTTAATTCTGGGGGGGTCTGGGGCCAACGTCCTGACTTTC. Protein product: CASSLILGGSGANVLTF.

This clonotype was found many times. The chain links TRBV27 to TRBJ2-7, with D maybe TRBD2 (6 bases). Deletions cut 8 bases from V and 2 bases from J, with 13 bases between. The CDR3 spans 13 residues. Germline V CDR1 and CDR2: MNHEY, SMNVEV (reference sequence). CDR3 sequence (DNA): TGTGCCAGCTCTGGGACTTCTACCTACGAGCAGTACTTC. This codes for CASSGTSTYEQYF.

This clonotype showed up just a few times. This rearrangement joins TRBV5-1 to TRBJ2-2, with TRBD2 matching 8 bases. With V trimmed by 2 bases and J by 6 bases, 3 bases remained unmatched. The CDR3 contains 14 residues. Germline V lookup: CDR1 SGHRS, CDR2 YFSETQ. CDR3 protein: CASSFGLAAGELFF. In DNA form, the CDR3 reads TGCGCCAGCAGCTTTGGACTAGCAGCCGGGGAGCTGTTTTTT. Full variable domain (missing parts from reference TRBV5-1 and TRBJ2-2): KAGVTQTPRYLIKTRGQQVTLSCSPISGHRSVSWYQQTPGQGLQFLFEYFSETQRNKGNFPGRFSGRQFSNSRSEMNVSTLELGDSALYLCASSFGLAAGELFFGEGSRLTVL.

J is TRBJ2-1 and V is TRBV7-3, with 10 bases identical to TRBD2. CDR1 and CDR2 from the germline V gene are SGHTA and FQGTGA. J was trimmed by 7 bases and V by 1 base; bases with no gene match: 10. The CDR3 runs 17 residues. The CDR3 spells CASSLISGRACKNEQFF. In DNA, the CDR3 is TGTGCCAGCAGCTTAATCAGCGGGAGGGCCTGCAAGAATGAGCAGTTCTTC.

The chain couples TRBV20-1 to TRBJ2-5, with D possibly matching TRBD2 (5 bases). In germline, CDR1 is DFQATT, CDR2 SNEGSKA (reference sequence). Trimming left V 4 bases short and J 1 base short, with 10 bases between. The CDR3 is 13 residues long. Written as DNA, the CDR3 is TGCAGTGCTATAGGAGGTGTCCAAGAGACCCAGTACTTC. Translation gives CSAIGGVQETQYF.

In regard to this clonotype: A much more abundant neighbour one base away suggests this may be a read error. The gene calls are TRBV12-3 or TRBV12-4 and TRBJ1-1, with TRBD1 matching over 7 bases. The CDR3 covers 14 residues. V trimming: 6 bases; J trimming: 1 base; junction bases outside the gene matches: 5. This CDR3 is CASRPGTENTEAFF. In DNA form, the CDR3 reads TGTGCCAGCAGACCCGGGACAGAGAACACTGAAGCTTTCTTT.

In DNA form, the CDR3 reads TGCAGCGTTGAAGGTGTAGGGACCACGACCGGGGAGCTGTTTTTT. As protein: CSVEGVGTTTGELFF. The chain combines TRBV29-1 with TRBJ2-2; D may correspond to TRBD1 or TRBD2 (5 bases each). Trimming stripped 1 base from V and 5 bases from J, with 14 bases between. The CDR3 covers 15 residues. From germline, CDR1 is SQVTM and CDR2 ANQGSEA.

The V call is TRBV24-1, the J call TRBJ1-2, with D hard to call. Trimming pared 8 bases from V and 8 bases from J, leaving 20 bases between. Germline V gene sequence: CDR1 KGHDR, CDR2 SFDVKD. The CDR3 consists of 14 residues. This CDR3 is CATTFGPRERGYTF. CDR3 coding DNA: TGTGCCACCACCTTTGGTCCGAGAGAGCGGGGCTACACCTTC.

There are many counts of this clonotype. V usage is TRBV20-1 and J usage is TRBJ2-5; either TRBD1 or TRBD2 may fit D (5 bases each). The germline V gene has CDR1 DFQATT and CDR2 SNEGSKA (reference sequence). This CDR3 has 16 residues. V lost 6 bases, J lost 5 bases, and 25 bases lay in between. The CDR3 DNA is TGCAGTGCCATGCTCCTACCGGGACGAGCGGTGGAGACCCAGTACTTC. Translating it yields CSAMLLPGRAVETQYF.

To note about this clonotype: The junction and the germline gene differ at one end; a read error may be behind it. This rearrangement joins TRBV6-5 to TRBJ2-7; 8 bases agree with TRBD2. The CDR3 is 16 residues long. Germline values: CDR1 MNHEY, CDR2 SVGAGI. CDR3 bases: TGTGTCAGCAGTTCTCTTGCTAGCGGGTGGGGGGTCGAGCAGTACTTC. Translating it yields CVSSSLASGWGVEQYF.

CDR3 in amino acids: CATSKRSHSGNTIYF. CDR3 nucleotides: TGTGCCACCTCCAAACGATCCCACTCTGGAAACACCATATATTTT. The chain joins TRBV19 to TRBJ1-3; no firm D call. Trimming left V 10 bases short and J 0 bases short, with 16 bases between. The germline V gene encodes CDR1 LNHDA and CDR2 SQIVND (reference sequence). The CDR3 contains 15 residues.